The 11 T cell receptor beta chains below all came from one sample that was sequenced in a study of blood T cell repertoires in COVID-19. Data came from immunoSEQ multiplex PCR; TCRdb stores just in-frame clones and leaves some out. The sample lists about 250,000 clones; roughly 80% were seen once. The material sequenced was peripheral blood. The receptors here all came from a man of 80 years or more with acute or convalescent COVID-19.

As to this clone: In this CDR3 the conserved last residue, phenylalanine or tryptophan, is missing, so a read error is likely. No DNA is shown, since the ends of the CDR3 on it are uncertain; the CDR3 is the one TCRdb lists. The same CDR3 also results from other DNA sequences found in this sample. J is TRBJ2-7 and V is TRBV6-5; TRBD2 is the table's D call and was not checked against the DNA. The CDR3 has 15 residues if both end residues are counted. Germline lookup yields CDR1 MNHEY and CDR2 SVGAGI. CDR3: CAVEVVASGRQEPIY.

The CDR3 reads CASSPQGGVNEQFF. CDR3 DNA sequence: TGTGCCAGCTCACCCCAAGGGGGAGTCAATGAGCAGTTCTTC. This sequence joins TRBV18 and TRBJ2-1; D possibly corresponds to TRBD1 (6 bases). Between the trimmed V and J ends, which lost 3 bases and 6 bases, there was a span of 12 bases. The CDR3 spans 14 residues. The germline V gene has CDR1 KGHSH and CDR2 LQKENI.

The chain joins TRBV24-1 to TRBJ1-2; TRBD1 might be the D (6 bases). Germline V gene lookup returns CDR1 KGHDR and CDR2 SFDVKD. This CDR3 spans 13 amino acids. Trimming took off 1 base at V and 7 bases at J, with 9 bases between the two ends. The CDR3 is CATSDFQGTGYTF. The CDR3 bases are TGTGCCACCAGTGATTTCCAGGGGACTGGCTACACCTTC.

This clone was seen only once. V is TRBV6-5 and J is TRBJ1-5; 10 nucleotides agree with TRBD1. Per the germline V gene, CDR1 is MNHEY and CDR2 is SVGAGI. V lost 3 bases, J lost 7 bases, and 6 bases stayed unmatched. This CDR3 has 15 residues. The CDR3 is CASSYARTGGQPQHF. The CDR3 DNA follows: TGTGCCAGCAGTTATGCCCGGACAGGGGGACAGCCCCAGCATTTT.

V gene TRBV28 combines with J gene TRBJ1-2; D is possibly TRBD1 (6 bases). The germline CDR1 and CDR2 sequences are MDHEN and SYDVKM. The CDR3 is 15 amino acids. Trimming took 6 bases from V and 0 from J, leaving 14 bases between them. The CDR3: CASRRIGQTNYGYTF. The CDR3 DNA reads TGTGCCAGCAGGCGTATCGGACAGACTAACTATGGCTACACCTTC.

This rearrangement joins TRBV3-1 (or the pseudogene TRBV3-2) to TRBJ1-1; 7 positions match TRBD1. CDR3 length: 13 amino acids. Per the germline V gene, CDR1 is LGHDT and CDR2 is YNNKEL (reference sequence). Unmatched junction bases numbered 3, after V lost 0 bases and J lost 8 bases. The CDR3 loop reads CASSQDRGGEAFF. As DNA, the CDR3 is TGTGCCAGCAGCCAAGATCGAGGGGGCGAAGCTTTCTTT.

V and J are TRBV6-5 and TRBJ2-7, with 10 bases fitting TRBD2. V shed 6 bases and J 7 bases; nucleotides not matched to a gene: 6. Looked up from germline, CDR1 is MNHEY and CDR2 is SVGAGI. CDR3 length: 13 amino acids. CDR3 bases: TGTGCCAGCAGAGCGGGGGGGCTGAAAGAGCAGTACTTC. This translates into CASRAGGLKEQYF.

The chain combines TRBV24-1 with TRBJ2-1; 7 nucleotides align to TRBD2. With 9 bases clipped from V and 4 bases from J, the junction kept 5 bases outside the gene matches. The CDR3 extends over 13 amino acids. The germline V gene encodes CDR1 KGHDR and CDR2 SFDVKD. The CDR3 reads CATGREVYNEQFF. The CDR3, as DNA: TGTGCCACCGGTCGGGAGGTGTACAATGAGCAGTTCTTC.

V and J are TRBV19 and TRBJ2-2, with TRBD1 identical over 8 bases. CDR1 LNHDA and CDR2 SQIVND come from the germline V gene (reference sequence). CDR3 length: 16 residues. The V and J ends lost 3 bases and 7 bases, in that order; junction bases with no gene match: 10. The CDR3 DNA reads TGTGCCAGTAGTATGCAGGGGGCGCAGAGGAACGGGGAGCTGTTTTTT. Protein sequence: CASSMQGAQRNGELFF.

The V gene is TRBV6-1, the J gene TRBJ2-1; a weak D match, TRBD2 (5 bases). V was shortened by 2 bases and J by 4 bases, with 9 bases between the two germline ends. There are 14 residues in the CDR3. Germline V gene lookup returns CDR1 MNHNS and CDR2 SASEGT. As DNA, the CDR3 is TGTGCCAGCAGTGAAATACGGGGTTACAATGAGCAGTTCTTC. It specifies CASSEIRGYNEQFF.

The rearrangement joins TRBV6-5 to TRBJ1-5, with a weak D call TRBD1 (5 bases). Germline CDR1 and CDR2: MNHEY and SVGAGI. The CDR3 is 13 amino acids. V was clipped by 6 bases and J by 7 bases, with 13 bases between them. The CDR3 bases are TGTGCCAGCAGAAGGAACAGGATCCAGCCCCAGCATTTT. This encodes CASRRNRIQPQHF.